This note documents a single T cell receptor (beta chain) sequence. The antigen remains undetermined. The data belong to a study of beta chain features in type 1 diabetes. Notes on the study in general: Type 1 diabetes patients had moderately but significantly shorter TCRB CDR3s in all four CD4+ subsets.

TCRB transcripts that were expressed got sequenced, as all of the isolated RNA had been reverse transcribed. The table came from immunoSEQ multiplex PCR; TCRdb's copy has only in-frame clones and leaves some out. The profile covers about 360,000 clones, with over 9.5% appearing a single time and 0.0095% to 0.012% taken by the ten largest. Per donor, one heparinised blood draw averaged roughly 120 mL. Sequencing was done on a sample of naive CD4+ T cells from blood. The sequence came from a woman between 18 and 29 years old with type 1 diabetes.

For the CDR3, the DNA is TGTGCCAGCGCCGGGGGGAGTTCTACCTACGAGCAGTACTTC. This translates into CASAGGSSTYEQYF. The chain carries TRBV18 and TRBJ2-7, with TRBD2 identical over 7 bases. V shed 8 bases, J shed 2 bases, and the junction held 9 bases outside the gene matches. The germline V gene has CDR1 KGHSH and CDR2 LQKENI. The CDR3 length is 14 residues.